The 22 T cell receptor beta chains presented below share a single source sample, sequenced in a study of spatial heterogeneity in lung cancer. Study findings and constraints: Tracking of tumor mutation counts was seen in expanded intratumoral alpha and beta TCR counts.

No cognate antigen is known for these TCRs. As for time point: sample taken at primary tumor resection. Using its own MiXCR run on the 5' RACE reads, TCRdb lists one record per CDR3 protein. The data contain some 7,000 distinct CDR3 sequences, 11% to 15% of them singletons. Source: lung tumor tissue, taken at surgery. All receptors derive from a female donor with early-stage non-small cell lung cancer.

This clonotype was detected ten times or more. A library made for alpha chains picked up this beta chain off target, so its size means little. The chain's CDR3 is CASSPRGRNSNSPLHF. The CDR3 DNA reads as TGTGCCAGCAGCCCAAGGGGCCGGAATTCAAATTCACCCCTCCACTTT. The chain joins TRBV7-3 to TRBJ1-6; D may be TRBD1 (5 bases). Trimming cost V 5 bases and J 7 bases, with 18 bases left between them. Germline CDR1 reads SGHTA; CDR2 reads FQGTGA. This CDR3 comprises 16 residues.

As for this clonotype: Being off target in a library aimed at alpha chains, this beta chain has a size of little meaning. The V and J genes are TRBV10-3 and TRBJ2-3; 14 bases map to TRBD2. This CDR3 spans 18 amino acids. Per germline, CDR1 ENHRY and CDR2 SYGVKD. The ends lost 6 bases at V and 4 bases at J; junction bases unmatched: 12. CDR3 region: CAIRIPGLAGAGPDTQYF. The DNA of the CDR3 is TGTGCCATCAGGATCCCGGGACTAGCGGGAGCGGGGCCAGATACGCAGTATTTT.

This clonotype has at least ten counts. Since it is a stray read in a library aimed at alpha chains, this beta chain has a size that is not meaningful. The chain has TRBV5-1 and TRBJ1-6, with D maybe TRBD1 (5 bases). Germline V gives CDR1 SGHRS, CDR2 YFSETQ. Trimming stripped 0 bases from V and 3 bases from J, with 7 bases between. CDR3 size: 15 residues. DNA of the CDR3: TGCGCCAGCAGCTTGGATCAGGGCTATAATTCACCCCTCCACTTT. Its translation is CASSLDQGYNSPLHF. Full variable domain (missing parts from reference TRBV5-1 and TRBJ1-6): KAGVTQTPRYLIKTRGQQVTLSCSPISGHRSVSWYQQTPGQGLQFLFEYFSETQRNKGNFPGRFSGRQFSNSRSEMNVSTLELGDSALYLCASSLDQGYNSPLHFGNGTRLTVT.

This clonotype is termed medium-sized. This beta chain appears as a stray read in a library generated for alpha chains; its size is not informative. The chain is built from TRBV28 and TRBJ2-7; 10 bases match TRBD1. This CDR3 is built from 15 residues. J was trimmed by 4 bases and V by 5 bases; bases with no gene match: 8. Germline values: CDR1 MDHEN, CDR2 SYDVKM. The CDR3 DNA follows: TGTGCCAGCAGTCTGACAGGGGGCGGCAAGTACGAGCAGTACTTC. It codes for CASSLTGGGKYEQYF.

This clonotype rates as medium-sized. This beta chain is an off-target read within a library intended for alpha chains, so its frequency means little. This chain links TRBV18 with TRBJ1-2; no clear D gene. CDR1 and CDR2 (germline): KGHSH, LQKENI. The CDR3 is made up of 14 amino acids. Between the trimmed V and J ends, which lost 3 bases and 5 bases, there was a span of 13 bases. CDR3 sequence (DNA): TGTGCCAGCTCACCCCAGGTTCAGAATTATGGCTACACCTTC. Its translation is CASSPQVQNYGYTF.

This clonotype was picked up many times. This beta chain represents an off-target read in a library built for alpha chains; its size is of limited meaning. V usage is TRBV12-3 or TRBV12-4 and J usage is TRBJ2-2; D unresolved. Trimming removed 1 base at V and 4 bases at J, with 7 bases between. This CDR3 comprises 14 residues. The CDR3 spells CASSLVRSTGELFF. The CDR3 DNA sequence: TGTGCCAGCAGTTTAGTTAGATCCACCGGGGAGCTGTTTTTT.

This clonotype was recorded many times. The library was designed around alpha chains, so this beta chain is a stray read whose abundance carries little weight. The chain carries TRBV15 and TRBJ2-1; possibly TRBD1 for D (6 bases). Germline CDR1 reads LNHNV; CDR2 reads YYDKDF (reference sequence). The CDR3 is made up of 17 amino acids. Between the trimmed V and J ends, which lost 2 bases and 10 bases, there was a span of 24 bases. The CDR3 loop reads CATSRFSETKGVGEQFF. The DNA for the CDR3 is TGTGCCACCAGCAGATTTTCGGAGACTAAGGGGGTGGGAGAGCAGTTCTTC.

Turning to this clonotype: A library made for alpha chains picked up this beta chain off target, so its size means little. The chain couples TRBV7-9 to TRBJ1-4; D is unresolved. This CDR3 has 11 residues. V lost 5 bases to trimming and J lost 8 bases, with 6 bases between them. Germline lookup yields CDR1 SEHNR and CDR2 FQNEAQ (reference sequence). The CDR3 spells CASSQSEKLFF. The CDR3, as DNA: TGTGCCAGCAGCCAGTCCGAAAAACTGTTTTTT. The variable domain in full, completed from reference TRBV7-9 and TRBJ1-4, reads DTGVSQNPRHKITKRGQNVTFRCDPISEHNRLYWYRQTLGQGPEFLTYFQNEAQLEKSRLLSDRFSAERPKGSFSTLEIQRTEQGDSAMYLCASSQSEKLFFGSGTQLSVL.

By proportion, this clonotype is medium-sized. Since it is a stray read in a library aimed at alpha chains, this beta chain has a size that is not meaningful. J is TRBJ2-6 and V is TRBV6-2 or TRBV6-3; D might be TRBD1 (5 bases). Trimming stripped 1 base from V and 0 bases from J, with 13 bases between. This CDR3 has 18 residues. Germline values: CDR1 MNHEY, CDR2 SVGEGT. CDR3: CASSYLDRVNSGANVLTF. Here the CDR3 DNA reads TGTGCCAGCAGTTACTTAGACAGAGTCAACTCTGGGGCCAACGTCCTGACTTTC.

The table lists this clonotype with many counts. This beta chain came through as a stray read in a library set up for alpha chains, and its size says little. This chain connects TRBV7-3 to TRBJ2-3; D is possibly TRBD1 (6 bases). The CDR3 totals 15 residues. V was pared by 0 bases and J by 2 bases, with 9 bases between. The germline CDR1 and CDR2 sequences are SGHTA and FQGTGA. For the CDR3, the DNA is TGTGCCAGCAGCTTAACCGGACAGCCCACAGATACGCAGTATTTT. This sequence encodes CASSLTGQPTDTQYF.

This clonotype was seen ten or more times. Since the library was made to target alpha chains, this beta chain is a stray read and its abundance is not meaningful. This chain joins TRBV24-1 and TRBJ2-5, with 8 bases aligning to TRBD2. Germline V gene sequence: CDR1 KGHDR, CDR2 SFDVKD. The CDR3 is 15 residues long. Trimming cost V 9 bases and J 3 bases; bases outside gene matches: 11. As DNA, the CDR3 is TGTGCCACCGGGTTTGGACTAGCTGGGAAAGAGACCCAGTACTTC. Residues: CATGFGLAGKETQYF.

By sample fraction, this clonotype is medium-sized. This beta chain is a stray sequence in a library constructed for alpha chains; its clone size is not meaningful. The chain is built from TRBV20-1 and TRBJ2-7; D may be TRBD1 (6 bases). This CDR3 region has 15 residues. V lost 2 bases to trimming and J lost 2 bases, with 16 bases between them. Germline-derived CDR1 and CDR2 are DFQATT and SNEGSKA (reference sequence). CDR3 in DNA: TGCAGTGCTAGAAACCGGGACACGGGCACCTACGAGCAGTACTTC. This sequence encodes CSARNRDTGTYEQYF.

This clonotype was seen ten or more times. For a library built for alpha chains, this beta chain is a stray read; little rests on its size. The chain is built from TRBV3-2 and TRBJ1-2. TRBV3-2 is a known pseudogene. This CDR3 has 8 residues. The DNA for the CDR3 is TGTGCCAGCAGCCCTGACACCTTC. It is translated as CASSPDTF.

This clonotype was counted ten times or more. Because this beta chain is a stray read in a library intended to capture alpha chains, its abundance should not be given much weight. The genes are TRBV2 and TRBJ1-1; tentatively, D is TRBD1 (5 bases). The length of the CDR3 is 13 residues. Trimming removed 8 bases at V and 1 base at J, with 11 bases between. CDR1 and CDR2 from the germline V gene are SNHLY and FYNNEI. This chain's CDR3 is CASLRDGNTEAFF. The CDR3 DNA reads TGTGCCAGCCTCCGGGACGGGAACACTGAAGCTTTCTTT.

This clonotype has a count of ten or more. Since it is a stray read in a library aimed at alpha chains, this beta chain has a size that is not meaningful. The rearrangement uses TRBV6-5 and TRBJ1-1; weak D call: TRBD1 (6 bases). V was trimmed by 10 bases and J by 7 bases, leaving 16 bases between them. The CDR3 runs 12 residues. Per the germline V gene, CDR1 is MNHEY and CDR2 is SVGAGI. CDR3 sequence: CATARGGNEAFF. The CDR3 DNA reads as TGTGCCACCGCTCGAGGGGGTAATGAAGCTTTCTTT.

This clonotype was counted ten times or more. This beta chain is an off-target read within a library intended for alpha chains, so its frequency means little. This chain connects TRBV7-9 to TRBJ1-2; 11 bases are a match to TRBD1. CDR1 and CDR2 from the germline V gene are SEHNR and FQNEAQ (reference sequence). The CDR3 is 16 amino acids. The junction had 7 bases not matched to a gene; V was cut back by 0 bases and J by 7 bases. CDR3 DNA: TGTGCCAGCAGCTTAGCGGGGACAGGGGGGCTCGTTGGCTACACCTTC. Protein: CASSLAGTGGLVGYTF. The full variable domain, in which reference TRBV7-9 and TRBJ1-2 provide the parts outside the CDR3, is DTGVSQNPRHKITKRGQNVTFRCDPISEHNRLYWYRQTLGQGPEFLTYFQNEAQLEKSRLLSDRFSAERPKGSFSTLEIQRTEQGDSAMYLCASSLAGTGGLVGYTFGSGTRLTVV.

There are many counts of this clonotype. A much larger clone lies one base from this, so it may be a read error. This beta chain lies outside the target of a library built for alpha chains; its clone size means little. The CDR3 sequence: CASSYSIEGAEAFF. In nucleotides, the CDR3 is TGTGCCAGCAGTTACTCGATCGAAGGGGCGGAAGCTTTCTTT. The chain recombines TRBV6-6 with TRBJ1-1; perhaps TRBD1 as D (5 bases). CDR1 and CDR2 from the germline V gene are MNHNY and SVGAGI (reference sequence). V dropped 0 bases and J dropped 8 bases, with 13 bases sitting between them. The CDR3 covers 14 residues.

This clonotype is termed medium-sized. The size of this beta chain means little, since it is a stray read in a library made for alpha chains. This chain uses TRBV4-1 with TRBJ2-1, with D possibly matching TRBD2 (7 bases). CDR1 is MGHRA and CDR2 is YSYEKL in the germline V gene. CDR3 length equals 14 residues. V was trimmed by 4 bases and J by 6 bases, leaving 13 bases between them. The CDR3 reads CASSPKGGGNEQFF. The CDR3 coding sequence is TGCGCCAGCAGCCCCAAGGGGGGGGGCAATGAGCAGTTCTTC.

By proportion, this clonotype is medium-sized. This beta chain is off target for a library built for alpha chains, so its abundance means little. The chain joins TRBV3-1 to TRBJ1-2, with a tentative D call TRBD1 (6 bases). CDR1 LGHDT and CDR2 YNNKEL come from the germline V gene (reference sequence). The CDR3 contains 17 residues. V was clipped by 2 bases and J by 2 bases, with 18 bases between them. Here the CDR3 DNA reads TGTGCCAGCAGCCAATGGGGGGCCTCTCAAATAAACTATGGCTACACCTTC. As protein: CASSQWGASQINYGYTF.

This clonotype is medium-sized. Being off target in a library aimed at alpha chains, this beta chain has a size of little meaning. The genes are TRBV6-6 and TRBJ1-2, with 10 bases aligning to TRBD1. Germline CDR1 reads MNHNY; CDR2 reads SVGAGI (reference sequence). The J segment lost 4 bases and the V segment lost 6 bases, leaving 8 bases of the junction unmatched. The CDR3 is 15 amino acids. The CDR3 bases are TGTGCCAGCAGGCCCGTCGGGACAGGGGTCTATGGCTACACCTTC. Translation gives CASRPVGTGVYGYTF.

This clonotype was detected many times. The library was designed around alpha chains, so this beta chain is a stray read whose abundance carries little weight. V and J are TRBV20-1 and TRBJ2-5; 7 positions agree with TRBD1. The germline V gene has CDR1 DFQATT and CDR2 SNEGSKA (reference sequence). With V trimmed by 6 bases and J by 5 bases, 15 bases remained unmatched. The CDR3 has 15 residues. The CDR3 DNA sequence: TGCAGTGCCAAACGAGGGGGCAGAATATCGGAGACCCAGTACTTC. The encoded protein is CSAKRGGRISETQYF.

This clonotype was counted at least ten times. Found in a library prepared for alpha chains, this beta chain is an off-target read, and its abundance has little meaning. This chain links TRBV6-2 or TRBV6-3 with TRBJ1-5; no clear D gene. V lost 6 bases, J lost 1 base, and 10 bases lay in between. Germline values: CDR1 MNHEY, CDR2 SVGEGT. The CDR3 is 14 amino acids. The CDR3 protein is CASRSWRSNQPQHF. The CDR3 DNA reads as TGTGCCAGCAGAAGCTGGAGGAGCAATCAGCCCCAGCATTTT.